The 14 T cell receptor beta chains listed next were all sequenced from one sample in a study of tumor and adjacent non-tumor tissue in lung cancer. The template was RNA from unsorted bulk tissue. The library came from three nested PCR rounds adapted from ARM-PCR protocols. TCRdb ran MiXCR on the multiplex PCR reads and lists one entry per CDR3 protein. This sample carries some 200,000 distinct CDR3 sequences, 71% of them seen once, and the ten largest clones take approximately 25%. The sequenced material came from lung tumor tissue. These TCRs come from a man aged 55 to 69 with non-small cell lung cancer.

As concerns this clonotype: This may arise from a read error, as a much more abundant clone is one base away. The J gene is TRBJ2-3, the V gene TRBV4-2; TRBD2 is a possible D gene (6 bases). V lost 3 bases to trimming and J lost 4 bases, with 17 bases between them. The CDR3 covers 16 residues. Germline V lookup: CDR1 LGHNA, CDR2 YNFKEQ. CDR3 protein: CASSQARDSNSDTQYF. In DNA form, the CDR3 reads TGTGCCAGCAGCCAGGCTCGGGACTCAAACTCAGATACGCAGTATTTT.

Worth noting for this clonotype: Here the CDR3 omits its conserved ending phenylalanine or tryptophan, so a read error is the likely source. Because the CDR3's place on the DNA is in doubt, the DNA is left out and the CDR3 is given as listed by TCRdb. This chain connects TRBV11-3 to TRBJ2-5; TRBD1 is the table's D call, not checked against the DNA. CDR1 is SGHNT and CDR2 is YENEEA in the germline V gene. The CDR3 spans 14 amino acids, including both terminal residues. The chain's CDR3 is CASGPRQGRETHYY.

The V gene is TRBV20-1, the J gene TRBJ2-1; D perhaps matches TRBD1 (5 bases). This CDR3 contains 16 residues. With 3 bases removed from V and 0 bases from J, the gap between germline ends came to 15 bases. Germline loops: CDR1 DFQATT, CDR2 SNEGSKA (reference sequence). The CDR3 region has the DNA TGCAGTGCTAGGGACAACAACAAGAGCTCCTACAATGAGCAGTTCTTC. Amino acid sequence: CSARDNNKSSYNEQFF.

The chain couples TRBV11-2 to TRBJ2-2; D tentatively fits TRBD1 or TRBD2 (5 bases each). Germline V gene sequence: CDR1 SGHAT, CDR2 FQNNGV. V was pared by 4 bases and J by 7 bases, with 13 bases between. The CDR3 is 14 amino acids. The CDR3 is CASSSGPDIGELFF. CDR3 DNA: TGTGCCAGCAGCTCGGGACCGGACATCGGGGAGCTGTTTTTT.

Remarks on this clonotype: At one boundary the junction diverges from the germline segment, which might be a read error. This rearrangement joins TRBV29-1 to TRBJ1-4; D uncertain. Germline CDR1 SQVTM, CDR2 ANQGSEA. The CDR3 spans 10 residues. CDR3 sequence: CSVKNERLFF. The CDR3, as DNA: TGCAGCGTTAAGAATGAAAGACTGTTTTTT.

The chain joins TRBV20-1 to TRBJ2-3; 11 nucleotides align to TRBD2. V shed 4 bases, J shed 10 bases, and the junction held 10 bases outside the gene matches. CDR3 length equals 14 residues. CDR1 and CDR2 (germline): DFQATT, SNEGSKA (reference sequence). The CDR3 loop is CSAKTSGTRRPQYF. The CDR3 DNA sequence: TGCAGTGCTAAGACTAGCGGGACACGTCGGCCGCAGTATTTT.

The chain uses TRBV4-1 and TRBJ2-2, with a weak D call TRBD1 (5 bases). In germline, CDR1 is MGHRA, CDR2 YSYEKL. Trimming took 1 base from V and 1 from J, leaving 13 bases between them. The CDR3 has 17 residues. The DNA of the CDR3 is TGCGCCAGCAGCCAAGCCCAGGGTCAGGGGAACACCGGGGAGCTGTTTTTT. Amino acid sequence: CASSQAQGQGNTGELFF.

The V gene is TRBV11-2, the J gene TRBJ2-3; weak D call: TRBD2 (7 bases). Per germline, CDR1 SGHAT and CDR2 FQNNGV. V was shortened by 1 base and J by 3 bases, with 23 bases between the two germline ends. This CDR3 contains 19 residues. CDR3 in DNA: TGTGCCAGCAGCTTAGTGGGGGGGCGCTGGGACAATCAGACAGATACGCAGTATTTT. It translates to CASSLVGGRWDNQTDTQYF.

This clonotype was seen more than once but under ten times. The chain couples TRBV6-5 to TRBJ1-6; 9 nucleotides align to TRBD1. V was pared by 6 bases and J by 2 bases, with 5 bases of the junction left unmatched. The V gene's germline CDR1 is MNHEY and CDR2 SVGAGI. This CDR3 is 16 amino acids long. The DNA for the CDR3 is TGTGCCAGCAGACAGGGGGCTGGCACCTATAATTCACCCCTCCACTTT. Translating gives CASRQGAGTYNSPLHF.

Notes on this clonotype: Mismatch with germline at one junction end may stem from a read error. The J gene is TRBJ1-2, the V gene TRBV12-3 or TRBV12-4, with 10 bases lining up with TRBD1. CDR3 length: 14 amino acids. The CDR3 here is CVSFKGTGDYGYTF. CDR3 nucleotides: TGTGTCAGCTTTAAAGGGACAGGGGACTATGGCTACACCTTC.

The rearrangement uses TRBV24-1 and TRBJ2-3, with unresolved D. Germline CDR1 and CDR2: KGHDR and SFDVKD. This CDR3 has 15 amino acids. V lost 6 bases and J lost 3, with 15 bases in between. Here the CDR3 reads CATSPTTRATDTQYF. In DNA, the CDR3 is TGTGCCACCAGTCCGACAACCCGGGCAACAGATACGCAGTATTTT.

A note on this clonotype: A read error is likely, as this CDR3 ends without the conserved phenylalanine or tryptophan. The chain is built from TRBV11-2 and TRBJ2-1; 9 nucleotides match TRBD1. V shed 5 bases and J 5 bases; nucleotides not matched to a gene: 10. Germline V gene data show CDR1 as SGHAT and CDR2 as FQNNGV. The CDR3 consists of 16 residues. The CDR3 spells CASSIGDRVDHNEQFY. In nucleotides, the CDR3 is TGTGCCAGCAGCATCGGGGACAGGGTTGATCACAATGAGCAGTTCTAC.

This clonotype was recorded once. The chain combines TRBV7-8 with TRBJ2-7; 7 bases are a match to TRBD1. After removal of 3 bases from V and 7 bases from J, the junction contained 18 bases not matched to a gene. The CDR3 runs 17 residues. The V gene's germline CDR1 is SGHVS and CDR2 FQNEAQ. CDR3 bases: TGTGCCAGCAGCTTTAGTGCCGGGCAGACGCCCAGGGGGGAGCAGTACTTC. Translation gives CASSFSAGQTPRGEQYF.

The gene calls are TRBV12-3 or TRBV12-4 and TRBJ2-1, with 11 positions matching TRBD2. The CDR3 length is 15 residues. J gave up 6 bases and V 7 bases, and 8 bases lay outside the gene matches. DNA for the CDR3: TGTGCCAGCACCCTCTCCGGGACTAGCGGCAATGAGCAGTTCTTC. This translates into CASTLSGTSGNEQFF.